This TCR beta chain is from a study of CD8 T cells in Susac syndrome. Random-hexamer reverse transcription was applied to about 0.45 to 1 ug RNA. From the immunoSEQ multiplex PCR reads, TCRdb called clonotypes with MiXCR, one entry per CDR3 protein. The profile shows approximately 200,000 distinct CDR3 sequences, around 96% of them singletons. The multiple sclerosis controls were treatment-naive patients, and their relapsing-remitting disease was stable or active. The V gene's germline CDR1 is GTSNPN and CDR2 SVGIG (reference sequence). The CDR3 contains 15 residues. V shed 0 bases, J shed 5 bases, and the junction held 2 bases outside the gene matches.

This TCR derives from a human donor with multiple sclerosis. The sample comprised CD4+ T cells from PBMCs. The chain couples TRBV30 to TRBJ2-5; TRBD2 aligns across 14 bases. The DNA of the CDR3 is TGTGCCTGGAGTGTGACTAGCGGGGGGGTGGAGACCCAGTACTTC. Translated, it gives CAWSVTSGGVETQYF.